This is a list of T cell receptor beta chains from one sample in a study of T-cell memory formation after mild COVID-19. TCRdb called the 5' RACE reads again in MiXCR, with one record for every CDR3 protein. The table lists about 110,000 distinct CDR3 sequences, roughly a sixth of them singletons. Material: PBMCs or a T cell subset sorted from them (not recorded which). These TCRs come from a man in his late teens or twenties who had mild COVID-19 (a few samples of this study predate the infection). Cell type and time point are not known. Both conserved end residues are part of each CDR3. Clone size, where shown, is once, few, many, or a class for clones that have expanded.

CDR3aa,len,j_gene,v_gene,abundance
CAIAKSRTEPYEQYF,15,TRBJ2-7,TRBV27,few
CASSPDRNNYGYTF,14,TRBJ1-2,TRBV7-2,.
CASSGSSSEQYF,12,TRBJ2-7,TRBV12-3/TRBV12-4,.
CASSQEFSTEAFF,13,TRBJ1-1,TRBV14,few
CSARDRQGGLGNQPQHF,17,TRBJ1-5,TRBV20-1,.
CASSMRATYSNTGELFF,17,TRBJ2-2,TRBV19,.
CASNHRLEADSSYNEQFF,18,TRBJ2-1,TRBV19,.
CASSRSQGNEQFF,13,TRBJ2-1,TRBV12-3/TRBV12-4,.
CASSPGTAETQYF,13,TRBJ2-5,TRBV5-1,.
CASSFAGLFTDTQYF,15,TRBJ2-3,TRBV7-2,few
CASSADRVTDTQYF,14,TRBJ2-3,TRBV5-1,few
CASSQDRHSGYTF,13,TRBJ1-2,TRBV4-1,.
CASSPGDRADTEAFF,15,TRBJ1-1,TRBV4-3,.
CASSSGTTGVQTQYF,15,TRBJ2-3,TRBV10-1,few
CASSPRTSGEANTGELFF,18,TRBJ2-2,TRBV9,.
CASSHRTSGGSNTGELFF,18,TRBJ2-2,TRBV4-2,few
CASSRSRQETQYF,13,TRBJ2-5,TRBV5-1,.
CASSLALAGGRTDTQYF,17,TRBJ2-3,TRBV7-6,.
CASTRTSSHEQYF,13,TRBJ2-7,TRBV3-1,.
CASSWGNEQFF,11,TRBJ2-1,TRBV5-4,many
CASSLEGKGYTF,12,TRBJ1-2,TRBV5-1,.
CASSLEATYNSPLHF,15,TRBJ1-6,TRBV5-1,.
CASSLDGGANTDTQYF,16,TRBJ2-3,TRBV5-1,.
CASRGPGALLNEQFF,15,TRBJ2-1,TRBV11-2,few
CASSKRLASGGLIEQFF,17,TRBJ2-1,TRBV21-1,few
CASRLAGGADTQYF,14,TRBJ2-3,TRBV10-2,.
CASSLRGGRGELFF,14,TRBJ2-2,TRBV5-1,.
CASSGNLGGGPTDTQYF,17,TRBJ2-3,TRBV5-1,.
CASMRGAMTEAFF,13,TRBJ1-1,TRBV5-1,few
CASSFSTDTQYF,12,TRBJ2-3,TRBV12-3/TRBV12-4,many
CASSQGALTSTDTQYF,16,TRBJ2-3,TRBV5-1,.
CASSQETENEKLFF,14,TRBJ1-4,TRBV4-3,.
CASSWDRNTEAFF,13,TRBJ1-1,TRBV2,.
CASSLTWASYNEQFF,15,TRBJ2-1,TRBV27,few
CASSLVRSGTQYF,13,TRBJ2-5,TRBV5-1,.
CASRNRDREETQYF,14,TRBJ2-5,TRBV12-3/TRBV12-4,.
CATSDWGGNEQFF,13,TRBJ2-1,TRBV24-1,few
CASSPGMGWSSGNTIYF,17,TRBJ1-3,TRBV5-1,.
CSVVRGATDTQYF,13,TRBJ2-3,TRBV29-1,.
CASSSSSARF,10,TRBJ1-1,TRBV7-2,.
CASNSGGLTGELFF,14,TRBJ2-2,TRBV6-2/TRBV6-3,few
CASSDRESKTQYF,13,TRBJ2-5,TRBV7-2,.
CASSIVQRPNEQFF,14,TRBJ2-1,TRBV19,few
CATRGQGNWPQHF,13,TRBJ1-5,TRBV19,once
CSARDLVGGDTQYF,14,TRBJ2-3,TRBV20-1,many
CASSSTTANTGELFF,15,TRBJ2-2,TRBV7-3,few
CASSYAWNSYEQYF,14,TRBJ2-7,TRBV6-2/TRBV6-3,.
CASSLFPREQFF,12,TRBJ2-1,TRBV7-2,few
CASRTGLGGYTF,12,TRBJ1-2,TRBV6-5,.
CASSFRTGEPLHF,13,TRBJ1-6,TRBV5-1,few
CASSFEGLSGYTF,13,TRBJ1-2,TRBV7-2,.
CASSSQRYSPLHF,13,TRBJ1-6,TRBV3-1,.
CSARTGGHTGELFF,14,TRBJ2-2,TRBV20-1,.
CASSQGGGEETQYF,14,TRBJ2-5,TRBV3-1,.
CSAGAGGPETQYF,13,TRBJ2-5,TRBV20-1,few
CASVGIYNEQFF,12,TRBJ2-1,TRBV6-5,.
CASSLSIAGQNYGYTF,16,TRBJ1-2,TRBV7-2,.
CSALEGGSWAQETQYF,16,TRBJ2-5,TRBV20-1,.
CTGAQGNEQFF,11,TRBJ2-1,TRBV20-1,.
CASSLADTRTDTQYF,15,TRBJ2-3,TRBV5-1,.